This TCR beta chain was profiled in a study of blood T cells in healthy people across ages. Whole-study context: The template switching approach captured approximately one barcoded beta molecule for every two T cells.

Concerning this clonotype: Its antigen is currently unknown.

Between the trimmed V and J ends, which lost 6 bases and 7 bases, there was a span of 28 bases. The CDR3 runs 17 residues. Germline lookup yields CDR1 MGHDK and CDR2 SYGVNS. Study-wide results and caveats: Age advanced and TCR beta diversity per million T cells fell, roughly linearly. Naive T cell percentage showed a strong correlation with the diversity of TCR beta.

A J-beta primer mix and a sample-barcoded 5' primer were used in a second PCR of about 6 to 12 cycles. Every sample gave at least 2.5 million paired-end reads containing CDR3. Each CDR3 protein is one row after TCRdb ran MiXCR on the 5' RACE reads. The table records roughly 550,000 distinct CDR3 sequences, less than 25% of them present only once. These data were also reused for a study on T cells of mothers and their children.

The specimen was blood. The rearrangement uses TRBV25-1 and TRBJ2-7; possibly TRBD1 for D (5 bases). This clonotype originated in a boy between 5 and 17 years old in good health. The CDR3: CASSETPVAGKVFEQYF. DNA for the CDR3: TGTGCCAGCAGCGAAACCCCTGTGGCAGGGAAGGTGTTTGAGCAGTACTTC.